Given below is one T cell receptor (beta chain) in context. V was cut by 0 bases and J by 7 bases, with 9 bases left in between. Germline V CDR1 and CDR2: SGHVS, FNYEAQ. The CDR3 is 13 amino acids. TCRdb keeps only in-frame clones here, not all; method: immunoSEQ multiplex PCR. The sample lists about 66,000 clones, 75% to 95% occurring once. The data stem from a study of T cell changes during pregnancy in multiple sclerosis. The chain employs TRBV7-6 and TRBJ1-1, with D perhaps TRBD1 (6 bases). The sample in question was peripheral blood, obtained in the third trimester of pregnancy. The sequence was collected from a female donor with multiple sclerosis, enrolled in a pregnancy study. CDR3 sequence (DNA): TGTGCCAGCAGCTTAGCACAGGGCGGTGAAGCTTTCTTT. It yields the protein CASSLAQGGEAFF. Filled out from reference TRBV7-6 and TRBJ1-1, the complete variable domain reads GAGVSQSPRYKVTKRGQDVALRCDPISGHVSLYWYRQALGQGPEFLTYFNYEAQQDKSGLPNDRFSAERPEGSISTLTIQRTEQRDSAMYRCASSLAQGGEAFFGQGTRLTVV.